These T cell receptor beta chains were read from a single sample in a study of OX40 agonist ivuxolimab in advanced cancers. The method was immunoSEQ multiplex PCR; TCRdb's version includes in-frame clones alone and lacks a portion of them. The sample lists tens of thousands of clones; approximately 87% were seen once. The starting material was CD4+ or CD8+ T cells sorted from blood, obtained in a trial of the OX40 agonist ivuxolimab. These receptors originate from an adult with an advanced solid tumor such as melanoma, head and neck, liver or kidney cancer. The CDR3 runs from the conserved cysteine through the conserved F or W. A D gene is named only where the DNA matches it firmly. Expanded clones get a size class; other rows say once, few or many, or leave the size out.

clone_size j_call v_call d_call cdr3_nt cdr3_aa
NA TRBJ1-2 TRBV6-5 NA TGTGCCAGCAGGGGCCGGGACACCTATAACTATGGCTACACCTTC CASRGRDTYNYGYTF
once TRBJ2-1 TRBV19 TRBD1 TGTGCCAGTAGTATTTCAGGGGGCAGGCACAATGAGCAGTTCTTC CASSISGGRHNEQFF
NA TRBJ2-7 TRBV5-1 NA TGCGCCAGCAGCTTGGCATCCACGACCGAGCAGTACTTC CASSLASTTEQYF
NA TRBJ1-3 TRBV4-3 NA TGCGCCAGCAGCCAAATCGGGAGCTCTGGAAACACCATATATTTT CASSQIGSSGNTIYF
NA TRBJ2-1 TRBV6-1 TRBD2 TGTGCCAGCAGTGAGGGACTAGCGGGGGGGCCGGTGTTCTTC CASSEGLAGGPVFF
many TRBJ1-2 TRBV30 TRBD1 TGTGCCTGGAGTAGACAGGGGGCCTATGGCTACACCTTC CAWSRQGAYGYTF
NA TRBJ2-7 TRBV7-8 NA TGTGCCGGCAGCTTACGACGGGGAAGCTCCTACGAGCAGTACTTC CAGSLRRGSSYEQYF
NA TRBJ1-1 TRBV7-2 NA TGTGCCAGCAGCTTAGGAGGGGGGGCCACTGAAGCTTTCTTT CASSLGGGATEAFF
few TRBJ2-7 TRBV7-6 NA TGTGCCAGCAGCTTAGATGCAGGGATAAACTACGAGCAGTACTTC CASSLDAGINYEQYF
NA TRBJ1-2 TRBV6-5 TRBD1 TGTGCCAGCCTCCGACCGGGACAGGGGGCCGGTGGCTACACCTTC CASLRPGQGAGGYTF
NA TRBJ1-2 TRBV29-1 NA TGCAGCGTTGTAATCACAGGTTCTGATGGCTACACCTTC CSVVITGSDGYTF
NA TRBJ1-2 TRBV28 NA TGTGCCAGCAGTTTGGCGGTACAGAGGCAGCTTAATGGCTACACCTTC CASSLAVQRQLNGYTF
NA TRBJ1-2 TRBV7-2 NA TGTGCCAGCAGCCCATCCCCGGCAGGGTTGACTATTGGCTACACCTTC CASSPSPAGLTIGYTF
NA TRBJ2-2 TRBV4-2 TRBD2 TGTGCCAGCAGCCAAGAAACTAGCGGAGTGAACACCGGGGAGCTGTTTTTT CASSQETSGVNTGELFF
NA TRBJ1-2 TRBV4-2 NA TGTGCCAGCAGCCAAAGTGTAGGGCCCCCCGGCTATGGCTACACCTTC CASSQSVGPPGYGYTF
few TRBJ1-3 TRBV5-1 NA TGCGCCAGCAGCTCACAAGTTGGCTCTGGAAACACCATATATTTT CASSSQVGSGNTIYF
NA TRBJ2-2 TRBV6-6 NA TGTGCCAGCAGCGATACCCGGGGGCAGCTGTTTTTT CASSDTRGQLFF
NA TRBJ2-7 TRBV11-2 NA TGTGCCAGCAGCTTAGTTAGGGCTTACGAGCAGTACTTC CASSLVRAYEQYF
NA TRBJ1-5 TRBV18 TRBD1 TGTGCCAGCTCACCAGGGACAGGGGGCAATCAGCCCCAGCATTTT CASSPGTGGNQPQHF
NA TRBJ2-7 TRBV4-1 NA TGCGCCAGCAGCCAAGATCAACAGCGTTCCTACGAGCAGTACTTC CASSQDQQRSYEQYF
NA TRBJ1-2 TRBV7-2 TRBD1 TGTGCCAGCAGCTTAGTGACAGGGGTTGTAGCGCGCGGCTACACCTTC CASSLVTGVVARGYTF
NA TRBJ2-3 TRBV18 NA TGTGCCAGCTCATCCCTCACAGATACGCAGTATTTT CASSSLTDTQYF
NA TRBJ1-6 TRBV13 TRBD1 TGTGCCAGCAGCTTAGCGGGGGGACAGGGGATCAATAATTCACCCCTCCACTTT CASSLAGGQGINNSPLHF